The 22 T cell receptor beta chains below were found in one sample sequenced in a study of control samples from healthy donors and cancer patients (dated by TCRdb to the early 2020s). The protocol used for the library was the immunoSEQ multiplex PCR assay. In its TCRdb copy, this immuneACCESS table keeps in-frame sequences only and misses some clones. Where compared with another copy, unresolved V genes explain less than half of these, and the others have no known cause. This sample lists roughly 170,000 clones; about 90% were detected once. Clones ranked in the top ten supply about 2.1% of the sample. The material sequenced was blood. The origin of the receptors is a woman aged 40 to 55 in good health.

This clone was counted a single time. The chain has TRBV28 and TRBJ1-2; D not certain. Germline values: CDR1 MDHEN, CDR2 SYDVKM. V was trimmed by 6 bases and J by 3 bases, leaving 11 bases between them. There are 13 residues in the CDR3. The CDR3: CASRYNSYYGYTF. The CDR3 DNA reads as TGTGCCAGCAGATACAACAGTTACTATGGCTACACCTTC.

This chain links TRBV29-1 with TRBJ1-2, with D tentatively TRBD1 (5 bases). Trimming shortened V by 3 bases and J by 2 bases, and 13 bases separated the two germline ends. Germline loops: CDR1 SQVTM, CDR2 ANQGSEA. CDR3 length: 14 residues. Here the CDR3 reads CSVDISGVNYGYTF. For the CDR3, the DNA is TGCAGCGTTGATATTTCGGGGGTCAACTATGGCTACACCTTC.

The gene calls are TRBV2 and TRBJ1-1; a weak D match, TRBD1 (5 bases). Trimming removed 8 bases from V and 4 bases from J, with 14 bases in between. This CDR3 contains 13 residues. In germline, CDR1 is SNHLY, CDR2 FYNNEI. The CDR3 sequence: CASRRDGGTEAFF. In nucleotides, the CDR3 is TGTGCCAGCCGCCGTGACGGGGGCACTGAAGCTTTCTTT.

The V and J genes are TRBV6-5 and TRBJ2-5; D possibly uses TRBD1 or TRBD2 (5 bases each). Trimming pared 2 bases from V and 5 bases from J, leaving 15 bases between. CDR1 MNHEY and CDR2 SVGAGI come from the germline V gene. This CDR3 is built from 15 residues. The DNA for the CDR3 is TGTGCCAGCAGTTACGGACGGAAGTGGGGGGAGACCCAGTACTTC. Its protein product is CASSYGRKWGETQYF.

The rearrangement links TRBV2 to TRBJ1-1; D gene unclear. The CDR3 spans 11 residues. The germline CDR1 and CDR2 sequences are SNHLY and FYNNEI. V was trimmed by 11 bases and J by 4 bases, leaving 11 bases between them. CDR3 sequence (DNA): TGTGCCCTCCCTAATCCCACTGAAGCTTTCTTT. This gives the protein CALPNPTEAFF.

The V and J genes are TRBV5-1 and TRBJ2-7, with unresolved D. Germline CDR1 is SGHRS and CDR2 is YFSETQ. The CDR3 consists of 12 residues. Trimming pared 0 bases from V and 4 bases from J, leaving 5 bases between. CDR3 sequence reads: CASSLEGYEQYF. In DNA, the CDR3 is TGCGCCAGCAGCTTGGAAGGTTACGAGCAGTACTTC.

The rearrangement uses TRBV19 and TRBJ2-7; TRBD1 is a possible D gene (6 bases). CDR1 LNHDA and CDR2 SQIVND come from the germline V gene (reference sequence). V lost 3 bases to trimming and J lost 3 bases, with 15 bases between them. The CDR3 has 15 residues. The CDR3 DNA is TGTGCCAGTAGTATGGGGAACAGGGATTTCTACGAGCAGTACTTC. This sequence encodes CASSMGNRDFYEQYF.

The count of this clone is one. CDR3 nucleotide sequence: TGTGCTAGTGGTTTGTCCGCCTCCAGGGCTGCGCAGTATTTT. Amino acids: CASGLSASRAAQYF. The chain has TRBV12-5 and TRBJ2-3, with D possibly TRBD1 on 5 matching bases. Germline loops: CDR1 LGHNT, CDR2 FRNRAP. The CDR3 has 14 residues. V gave up 2 bases and J gave up 10 bases, with 16 bases separating them.

This clone was observed once. This chain links TRBV5-1 with TRBJ2-2; D possibly corresponds to TRBD1 (5 bases). Germline loops: CDR1 SGHRS, CDR2 YFSETQ. The CDR3 length is 13 residues. V shed 0 bases and J shed 7 bases, with 7 bases lying between them. For the CDR3, the DNA is TGCGCCAGCAGCTTGGAGCAGGGCGGGGAGCTGTTTTTT. It encodes CASSLEQGGELFF.

V is TRBV5-5 and J is TRBJ1-1, with TRBD1 matching over 8 bases. V was pared by 2 bases and J by 4 bases, with 7 bases of the junction left unmatched. There are 15 residues in the CDR3. Germline CDR1 and CDR2: SGHKS and YYEKEE (reference sequence). The CDR3 bases are TGTGCCAGCAGCTTCGCAGGGGGCCGTGGCACTGAAGCTTTCTTT. Translation gives CASSFAGGRGTEAFF. Full variable domain (rest looked up from reference TRBV5-5 and TRBJ1-1): DAGVTQSPTHLIKTRGQQVTLRCSPISGHKSVSWYQQVLGQGPQFIFQYYEKEERGRGNFPDRFSARQFPNYSSELNVNALLLGDSALYLCASSFAGGRGTEAFFGQGTRLTVV.

The chain links TRBV10-2 to TRBJ1-2; D gene unclear. The CDR3 is 15 amino acids. V gave up 5 bases and J gave up 8 bases, with 21 bases separating them. The germline gives CDR1 WSHSY, CDR2 SAAADI. The DNA of the CDR3 is TGCGCCAGCAGTCTTCCCCCTTACACTGAAGGGGGCTACACCTTC. It is translated as CASSLPPYTEGGYTF.

The V gene is TRBV7-3, the J gene TRBJ1-2, with 8 bases that match TRBD1. The V gene end was trimmed by 4 bases and the J gene end by 6 bases; junction bases not matched to a gene: 4. CDR1 is SGHTA and CDR2 is FQGTGA in the germline V gene. The CDR3 has 13 amino acids. CDR3 nucleotides: TGTGCCAGCAGCTCCCAACAGGGGGATGGCTACACCTTC. This codes for CASSSQQGDGYTF.

The chain combines TRBV5-4 with TRBJ1-2; 9 bases are shared with TRBD1. The CDR3 runs 16 residues. Germline V gives CDR1 SGHNT, CDR2 YYREEE (reference sequence). V lost 0 bases, J lost 4 bases, and 7 bases stayed unmatched. DNA for the CDR3: TGTGCCAGCAGCTTGGGGTCGGGACAGGGAGGCTATGGCTACACCTTC. Amino acid sequence: CASSLGSGQGGYGYTF.

The chain couples TRBV6-5 to TRBJ2-2; D remains unclear. The CDR3 covers 12 residues. The V gene lost 4 bases and the J gene lost 6 bases, with 6 bases spanning the gap. Germline V gives CDR1 MNHEY, CDR2 SVGAGI. CDR3 in amino acids: CASSFVSGELFF. The CDR3 nucleotides are TGTGCCAGCAGTTTTGTTTCCGGGGAGCTGTTTTTT.

This chain links TRBV11-2 with TRBJ2-7; 9 bases are a match to TRBD1. V lost 4 bases and J lost 8; bases outside the gene matches: 12. The CDR3 runs to 15 residues. Germline assignment: CDR1 SGHAT and CDR2 FQNNGV. The CDR3, as DNA: TGTGCCAGCAGCTGGGGAAGGGACAGGGTGGCGCAGCAGTACTTC. It translates to CASSWGRDRVAQQYF.

J is TRBJ1-1 and V is TRBV5-5; D remains unclear. Looked up from germline, CDR1 is SGHKS and CDR2 is YYEKEE (reference sequence). V was pared by 3 bases and J by 3 bases, with 15 bases between. The CDR3 sequence is 15 residues long. CDR3 nucleotide sequence: TGTGCCAGCAGCTATCGGACGGGGAGGGACACTGAAGCTTTCTTT. Residues: CASSYRTGRDTEAFF. Filled out from reference TRBV5-5 and TRBJ1-1, the complete variable domain reads DAGVTQSPTHLIKTRGQQVTLRCSPISGHKSVSWYQQVLGQGPQFIFQYYEKEERGRGNFPDRFSARQFPNYSSELNVNALLLGDSALYLCASSYRTGRDTEAFFGQGTRLTVV.

The V and J genes are TRBV19 and TRBJ1-4; D is unresolved. V was cut by 7 bases and J by 7 bases, with 19 bases left in between. This CDR3 has 15 residues. Germline V gene lookup returns CDR1 LNHDA and CDR2 SQIVND (reference sequence). CDR3 in amino acids: CASTPEAVRSEKLFF. CDR3 in DNA: TGTGCCAGTACCCCCGAGGCGGTGCGAAGTGAAAAACTGTTTTTT.

The V and J genes are TRBV18 and TRBJ1-3; 8 bases fit TRBD1. The CDR3 covers 18 residues. Germline V gene sequence: CDR1 KGHSH, CDR2 LQKENI. V gave up 3 bases and J gave up 1 base; unmatched junction bases: 11. Written as DNA, the CDR3 is TGTGCCAGCTCACCGTCTCAGACAGGGGTTGGATCTGGAAACACCATATATTTT. It codes for CASSPSQTGVGSGNTIYF.

The chain uses TRBV6-5 and TRBJ1-1; D is ambiguous. The V gene's germline CDR1 is MNHEY and CDR2 SVGAGI. The ends were cut back, 2 bases at V and 1 base at J, with 8 bases in the middle. CDR3 length equals 14 residues. The CDR3 coding sequence is TGTGCCAGCAGTTACCTAGGCGAGAACACTGAAGCTTTCTTT. Its protein is CASSYLGENTEAFF.

The rearrangement links TRBV2 to TRBJ1-6, with D hard to call. Germline CDR1 and CDR2: SNHLY and FYNNEI. The length of the CDR3 is 16 residues. V was clipped by 0 bases and J by 13 bases, with 19 bases between them. The CDR3 reads CASSEAIGTHLGPLHF. The CDR3 DNA sequence: TGTGCCAGCAGTGAAGCTATAGGCACCCATTTGGGGCCCCTCCACTTT.

This chain connects TRBV24-1 to TRBJ2-2, with no clear D. The CDR3 spans 16 residues. In germline, CDR1 is KGHDR, CDR2 SFDVKD. Trimming shortened V by 6 bases and J by 5 bases, and 18 bases separated the two germline ends. The DNA for the CDR3 is TGTGCCACCAGTTGGGCCAACAAAGGAGATACCGGGGAGCTGTTTTTT. This encodes CATSWANKGDTGELFF.

This clone was observed a single time. V is TRBV11-3 and J is TRBJ2-7; D might be TRBD1 (6 bases). The CDR3 runs 15 residues. Looked up from germline, CDR1 is SGHNT and CDR2 is YENEEA. Trimming took off 5 bases at V and 1 base at J, with 15 bases between the two ends. The DNA for the CDR3 is TGTGCCAGCAGCATAGTCCAGGGGATATCCTACGAGCAGTACTTC. Translated, it gives CASSIVQGISYEQYF.